This entry lists 5 T cell receptor beta chains sequenced from one sample in a study of shared clonotypes between healthy human individuals. Assay: immunoSEQ multiplex PCR; the TCRdb copy retains only in-frame clones and omits some. Of about 1.5 million clones detected, 96% appear once; the ten largest clones hold roughly 1.2%. Sequencing was carried out using naive CD4+ T cells sorted from blood. Subset reported: CD45RA+ positively selected. The receptors come from a man aged 25 to 40 in good health.

The rearrangement links TRBV5-1 to TRBJ1-2; no reliable D call. Germline V gene data show CDR1 as SGHRS and CDR2 as YFSETQ. Trimming removed 7 bases at V and 8 bases at J, with 24 bases between. The CDR3 contains 15 residues. For the CDR3, the DNA is TGCGCCAGCGCAACCTCCCTCGCCGACGGGGTCGGCTACACCTTC. This translates into CASATSLADGVGYTF.

The CDR3 sequence is CATSRQLGNEQFF. The CDR3 DNA is TGTGCCACCAGCAGACAATTGGGTAATGAGCAGTTCTTC. The chain joins TRBV15 to TRBJ2-1; D is unclear. Looked up from germline, CDR1 is LNHNV and CDR2 is YYDKDF (reference sequence). This CDR3 has 13 residues. V was shortened by 2 bases and J by 7 bases, with 9 bases between the two germline ends.

This clone appeared a single time. This chain's CDR3 is CSVRLGGRNTGELFF. In DNA, the CDR3 is TGCAGCGTACGACTAGGGGGGCGAAACACCGGGGAGCTGTTTTTT. The genes are TRBV29-1 and TRBJ2-2; D may match TRBD1 or TRBD2 (6 bases each). This CDR3 contains 15 residues. V lost 6 bases to trimming and J lost 2 bases, with 16 bases between them. Germline assignment: CDR1 SQVTM and CDR2 ANQGSEA.

V is TRBV2 and J is TRBJ1-2; 8 bases line up with TRBD1. Germline V gene sequence: CDR1 SNHLY, CDR2 FYNNEI. V trimming: 10 bases; J trimming: 5 bases; junction bases outside the gene matches: 9. The CDR3 is made up of 13 amino acids. CDR3 coding DNA: TGTGCCATCCAAACCGGGACAGGATATGGCTACACCTTC. Translating gives CAIQTGTGYGYTF.

The rearrangement links TRBV5-5 to TRBJ1-1; tentative D call: TRBD1 (5 bases). CDR3 length equals 15 residues. Per germline, CDR1 SGHKS and CDR2 YYEKEE (reference sequence). V shed 4 bases and J shed 0 bases, with 13 bases lying between them. The CDR3 loop is CASSVNWGLNTEAFF. Here the CDR3 DNA reads TGTGCCAGCAGCGTCAATTGGGGGTTGAACACTGAAGCTTTCTTT.